These T cell receptor beta chains were read from a single sample in a study of cytomegalovirus exposure and HLA in healthy donors. Profiled with immunoSEQ multiplex PCR; TCRdb holds only in-frame clones, not every one. The data show approximately 130,000 clones, more than 70% seen once. The specimen sequenced was PBMCs. The receptors were gathered from a woman aged 45-59 years in good health and CMV-seropositive. CDR3s include the opening cysteine and the closing phenylalanine or tryptophan.

TRBJ2-4,TRBV29-1,CSVELRSSGGFKNIQYF
TRBJ1-2,TRBV27,CASSLSWATPRGYTF
TRBJ2-1,TRBV9,CASSVREYNEQFF
TRBJ2-7,TRBV19,CASSVGTGDTYEQYF
TRBJ1-3,TRBV18,CASSGGQDRSGNTIYF
TRBJ1-1,TRBV5-1,CASSLDRGRTEAFF
TRBJ2-7,TRBV4-3,CASSQSEGRRGAYEQYF
TRBJ2-2,TRBV6-5,CASRSGAGPTGELFF
TRBJ1-1,TRBV6-1,CASSRRGENTEAFF
TRBJ1-1,TRBV11-2,CASSLHSLSTGLYTEAFF
TRBJ1-1,TRBV29-1,CSVDWTGNTEAFF
TRBJ2-1,TRBV5-6,CASSSPLGGWGYNEQFF
TRBJ1-1,TRBV21-1,CASSKEGQINTEAFF
TRBJ2-1,TRBV7-2,CASSLGRLAGASSYNEQFF
TRBJ1-1,TRBV5-4,CASSLASRMNTEAFF
TRBJ2-5,TRBV19,CASSIDRTSGGARYF
TRBJ1-5,TRBV10-2,CASQGYSNQPQHF
TRBJ1-5,TRBV4-2,CASGGEKQPQHF
TRBJ1-4,TRBV7-9,CASSSDRPTNEKLFF
TRBJ1-1,TRBV11-2,CASSLAEMNTEAFF
TRBJ2-5,TRBV27,CASSLSRTSGGSLTQETQYF
TRBJ2-3,TRBV5-6,CASSLVAGVLRTDTQYF
TRBJ1-1,TRBV11-3,CASSLDLNTEAFF
TRBJ1-2,TRBV13,CASPGRQLNNYGYTF
TRBJ2-3,TRBV12-5,CASGLTRASTDTQYF
TRBJ1-2,TRBV5-1,CASSEQGAYGYTF
TRBJ2-7,TRBV7-8,CASSALAGYEQYF
TRBJ1-1,TRBV2,CASSEQGHTEAFF
TRBJ2-7,TRBV5-4,CASSRTGTYEQYF
TRBJ2-5,TRBV29-1,CSVEGLAAPGAQYF
TRBJ1-6,TRBV4-3,CASSQEPPGTVDNSPLHF
TRBJ1-2,TRBV28,CASSSTGGWGYTF
TRBJ2-7,TRBV5-8,CASSSAAGAPYEQYF
TRBJ1-2,TRBV30,CAWSVLQGDGYTF
TRBJ1-3,TRBV5-6,CASSSPRTGGSGNTIYF
TRBJ2-3,TRBV27,CASSLGGQGAGTDTQYF
TRBJ2-3,TRBV7-9,CASSPLWTGSTDTQYF
TRBJ2-1,TRBV27,CASSPARGEGRWNEQFF
TRBJ1-1,TRBV19,CASSDNRGNTEAFF